What follows are 10 T cell receptor beta chains derived from one specimen sequenced in a study of blood T cell repertoires in COVID-19. Profiled with immunoSEQ multiplex PCR; TCRdb holds only in-frame clones, not every one. This table has about 75,000 clones, 79% appearing once. Input material: peripheral blood. These receptors were obtained from a woman older than 75 with active or convalescent COVID-19.

This chain uses TRBV2 with TRBJ1-5, with D possibly matching TRBD1 (6 bases). The CDR3 covers 14 residues. Trimming took 5 bases from V and 0 from J, leaving 8 bases between them. The germline V gene encodes CDR1 SNHLY and CDR2 FYNNEI. CDR3 in amino acids: CASSPDSSNQPQHF. Here the CDR3 DNA reads TGTGCCAGCAGTCCGGACAGTAGCAATCAGCCCCAGCATTTT.

The chain uses TRBV4-1 and TRBJ2-7; D may be TRBD1 (5 bases). Germline V gene lookup returns CDR1 MGHRA and CDR2 YSYEKL. This CDR3 is built from 15 residues. With 0 bases removed from V and 6 bases from J, the gap between germline ends came to 15 bases. CDR3 coding DNA: TGCGCCAGCAGCCAAGATTCCCGGCCAAGGGGCGAGCAGTACTTC. It yields the protein CASSQDSRPRGEQYF.

The chain combines TRBV2 with TRBJ2-5, with D uncertain. CDR3 length: 14 amino acids. V lost 6 bases and J 5 bases, leaving 16 bases between the germline ends. CDR1 and CDR2 (germline): SNHLY, FYNNEI. The CDR3 DNA is TGTGCCAGCAGACGGAACCTAGTTTTGGAGACCCAGTACTTC. This sequence encodes CASRRNLVLETQYF.

V usage is TRBV11-2 and J usage is TRBJ2-3, with TRBD2 matching over 8 bases. Germline-derived CDR1 and CDR2 are SGHAT and FQNNGV. The CDR3 extends over 15 amino acids. The ends lost 5 bases at V and 0 bases at J; junction bases unmatched: 4. The CDR3 DNA is TGTGCCAGCAGCGGTAGCGGGGCAAGCACAGATACGCAGTATTTT. This sequence encodes CASSGSGASTDTQYF.

The chain combines TRBV28 with TRBJ1-1, with 7 bases lining up with TRBD1. V shed 6 bases, J shed 0 bases, and the junction held 4 bases outside the gene matches. The germline V gene encodes CDR1 MDHEN and CDR2 SYDVKM. The CDR3 extends over 14 amino acids. CDR3 nucleotide sequence: TGTGCCAGCAGAAGGGACAGAGTGAACACTGAAGCTTTCTTT. It is translated as CASRRDRVNTEAFF.

J is TRBJ2-7 and V is TRBV29-1; 9 positions match TRBD2. Looked up from germline, CDR1 is SQVTM and CDR2 is ANQGSEA. This CDR3 is 15 amino acids long. Trimming took 1 base from V and 4 from J; bases not matched to a gene: 8. The CDR3 DNA reads TGCAGCGTTGAAGTAGCGGGGGCGCTTGGGTACGAGCAGTACTTC. This encodes CSVEVAGALGYEQYF.

The chain has TRBV25-1 and TRBJ2-3, with TRBD1 identical over 9 bases. The CDR3 runs to 13 residues. Germline-derived CDR1 and CDR2 are MGHDK and SYGVNS. V shed 7 bases, J shed 14 bases, and the junction held 13 bases outside the gene matches. CDR3 in amino acids: CASTPGQGPPPYF. The CDR3 nucleotides read TGTGCCAGCACGCCGGGACAGGGCCCTCCACCGTATTTT.

The V call is TRBV5-4, the J call TRBJ1-2; 8 bases match TRBD1. The CDR3 loop spans 13 amino acids. Germline lookup yields CDR1 SGHNT and CDR2 YYREEE (reference sequence). J lost 8 bases, V lost 3 bases, and 6 bases had no gene match. The CDR3 here is CASSYDRGRGYTF. The CDR3 coding sequence is TGTGCCAGCAGCTACGACAGGGGACGCGGCTACACCTTC.

This chain connects TRBV6-6 to TRBJ1-2; a weak D match, TRBD1 (5 bases). The V gene lost 2 bases and the J gene lost 2 bases, with 6 bases spanning the gap. In germline, CDR1 is MNHNY, CDR2 SVGAGI (reference sequence). This CDR3 contains 13 residues. This chain's CDR3 is CASSYGANYGYTF. The CDR3 coding sequence is TGTGCCAGCAGTTACGGGGCCAACTATGGCTACACCTTC.

This clone was seen once. The chain has TRBV4-3 and TRBJ1-3; D remains unclear. Germline CDR1 is LGHNA and CDR2 is YSLEER. V was shortened by 1 base and J by 0 bases, with 7 bases between the two germline ends. CDR3 length: 15 residues. In DNA form, the CDR3 reads TGCGCCAGCAGCCAAGTTTGGAGCTCTGGAAACACCATATATTTT. It is translated as CASSQVWSSGNTIYF.